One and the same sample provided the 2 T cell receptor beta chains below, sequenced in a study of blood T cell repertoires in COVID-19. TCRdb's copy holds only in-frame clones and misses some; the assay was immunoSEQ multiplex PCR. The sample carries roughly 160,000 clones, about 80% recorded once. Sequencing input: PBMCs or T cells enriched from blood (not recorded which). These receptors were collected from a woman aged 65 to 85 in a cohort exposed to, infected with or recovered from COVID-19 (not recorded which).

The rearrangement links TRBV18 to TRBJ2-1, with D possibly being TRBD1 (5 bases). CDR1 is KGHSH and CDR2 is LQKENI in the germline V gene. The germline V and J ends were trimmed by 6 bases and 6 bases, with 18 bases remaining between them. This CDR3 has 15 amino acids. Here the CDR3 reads CASSTKVSRGNEQFF. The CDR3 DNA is TGTGCCAGCTCGACAAAGGTCTCTAGGGGCAATGAGCAGTTCTTC.

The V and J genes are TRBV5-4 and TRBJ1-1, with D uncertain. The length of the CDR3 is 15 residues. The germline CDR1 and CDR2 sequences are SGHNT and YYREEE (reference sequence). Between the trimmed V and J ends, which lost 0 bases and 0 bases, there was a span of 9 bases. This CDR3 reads CASSLGLQMNTEAFF. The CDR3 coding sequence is TGTGCCAGCAGCTTGGGGCTCCAGATGAACACTGAAGCTTTCTTT.